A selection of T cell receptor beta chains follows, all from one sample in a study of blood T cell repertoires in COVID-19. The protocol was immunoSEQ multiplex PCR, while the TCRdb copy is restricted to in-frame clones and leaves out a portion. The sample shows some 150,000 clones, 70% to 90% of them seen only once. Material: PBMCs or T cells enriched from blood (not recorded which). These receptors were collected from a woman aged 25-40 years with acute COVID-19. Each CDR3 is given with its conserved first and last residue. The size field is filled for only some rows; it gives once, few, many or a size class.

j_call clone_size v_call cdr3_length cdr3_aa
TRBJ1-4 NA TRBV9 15 CASSVGAGLGEKLFF
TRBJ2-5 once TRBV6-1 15 CASSLTSGRGETQYF
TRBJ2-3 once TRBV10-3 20 CAISESIMGLAGEGEDTQYF
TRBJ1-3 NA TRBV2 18 CASSEYGSTPEFGNTIYF
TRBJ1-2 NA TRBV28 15 CASSLRGAWGYGYTF
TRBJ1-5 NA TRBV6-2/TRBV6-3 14 CASSPWDRNQPQHF
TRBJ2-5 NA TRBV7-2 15 CASSSSRGTTGTQYF
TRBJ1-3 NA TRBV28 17 CASSLTLAATSGNTIYF
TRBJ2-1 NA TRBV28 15 CASSPDSTVYNEQFF
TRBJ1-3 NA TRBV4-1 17 CASSQGILGGSGNTIYF
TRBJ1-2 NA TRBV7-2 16 CASSLLYGGTNYGYTF
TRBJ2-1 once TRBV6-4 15 CASSVRAGGYNEQFF
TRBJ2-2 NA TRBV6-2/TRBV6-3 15 CASSWGGRDTGELFF
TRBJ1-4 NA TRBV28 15 CASRPGDTTNEKLFF
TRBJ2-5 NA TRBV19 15 CASTITGGSAETQYF
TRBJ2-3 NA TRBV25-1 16 CASSERTSGPTDTQYF
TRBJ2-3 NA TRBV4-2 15 CASSQYLTSTDTQYF
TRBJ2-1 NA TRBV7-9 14 CASSSTEGDNEQFF
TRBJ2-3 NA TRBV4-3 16 CASGRGGGIGTDTQYF
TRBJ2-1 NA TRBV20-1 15 CSASPILAVYNEQFF
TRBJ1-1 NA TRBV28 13 CASSLFPGTEAFF
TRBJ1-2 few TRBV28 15 CASSLGAGGRYGYTF
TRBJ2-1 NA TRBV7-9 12 CASSLGTREQFF
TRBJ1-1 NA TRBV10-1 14 CASQTSGIVTEAFF
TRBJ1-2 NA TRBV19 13 CASSIDLGDGYTF
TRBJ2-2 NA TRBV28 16 CASSFRRGPYGGELFF
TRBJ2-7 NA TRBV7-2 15 CASSLFPGGSNEQYF
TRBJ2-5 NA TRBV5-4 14 CASSQRAGGETQYF
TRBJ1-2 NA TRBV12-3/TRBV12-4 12 CASRGGRHGYTF
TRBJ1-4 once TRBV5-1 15 CASKRTGGTNEKLFF
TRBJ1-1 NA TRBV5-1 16 CASSWDGTGGNTEAFF
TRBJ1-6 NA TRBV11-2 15 CASSLRQAYNSPLHF
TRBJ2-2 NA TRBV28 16 CASTLAGDGNTGELFF
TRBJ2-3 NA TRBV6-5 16 CASSYSPSGSTDTQYF
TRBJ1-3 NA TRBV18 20 CASSPLDRGFPGLSGNTIYF
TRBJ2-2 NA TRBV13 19 CASSLGRTSGSPSPGELFF
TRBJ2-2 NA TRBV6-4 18 CASGGTGTSGENTGELFF
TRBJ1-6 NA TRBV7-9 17 CASSLARSGTDNSPLHF
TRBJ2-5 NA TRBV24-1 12 CATSDFGETQYF
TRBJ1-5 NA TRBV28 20 CASSPGTGGALSGSNQPQHF